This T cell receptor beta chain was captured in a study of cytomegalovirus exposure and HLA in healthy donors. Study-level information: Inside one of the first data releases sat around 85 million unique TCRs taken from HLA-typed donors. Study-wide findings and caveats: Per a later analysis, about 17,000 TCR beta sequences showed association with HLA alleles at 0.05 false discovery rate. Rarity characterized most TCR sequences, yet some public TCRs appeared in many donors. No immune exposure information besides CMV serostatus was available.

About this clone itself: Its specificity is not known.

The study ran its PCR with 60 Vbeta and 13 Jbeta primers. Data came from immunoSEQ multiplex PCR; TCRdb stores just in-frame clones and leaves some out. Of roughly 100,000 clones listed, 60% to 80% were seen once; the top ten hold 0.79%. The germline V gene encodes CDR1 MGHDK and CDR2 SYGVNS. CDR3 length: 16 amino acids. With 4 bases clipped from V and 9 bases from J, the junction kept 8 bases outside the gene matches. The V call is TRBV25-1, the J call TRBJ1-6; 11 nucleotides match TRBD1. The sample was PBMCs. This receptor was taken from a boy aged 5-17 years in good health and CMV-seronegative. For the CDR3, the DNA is TGTGCCAGCAGTGGATGGACAGGGGGCCAAGGTTCACCCCTCCACTTT. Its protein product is CASSGWTGGQGSPLHF.